Included here is one T cell receptor (beta chain) sequence, with context. Participants spanned ages about 18 to 100 years and resided in about two dozen US areas. The table came from immunoSEQ multiplex PCR; TCRdb's copy has only in-frame clones and leaves some out. The sample lists about 210,000 clones, around 90% seen once, with approximately 10% in the top ten. The CDR3 has 14 residues. Trimming at V came to 3 bases and at J to 0 bases, leaving 2 bases not matched to a gene. Germline CDR1 SGHAT, CDR2 FQDESV (reference sequence). This sample was included in a study of blood T cell repertoires in COVID-19.

Sequenced material: PBMCs or T cells enriched from blood (not recorded which). This TCR derives from a man between 18 and 29 years old with acute COVID-19. The chain uses TRBV11-1 and TRBJ2-7; 7 positions agree with TRBD2. The CDR3 protein is CASSFERGSYEQYF. CDR3 nucleotide sequence: TGTGCCAGCAGCTTCGAGCGGGGCTCCTACGAGCAGTACTTC.